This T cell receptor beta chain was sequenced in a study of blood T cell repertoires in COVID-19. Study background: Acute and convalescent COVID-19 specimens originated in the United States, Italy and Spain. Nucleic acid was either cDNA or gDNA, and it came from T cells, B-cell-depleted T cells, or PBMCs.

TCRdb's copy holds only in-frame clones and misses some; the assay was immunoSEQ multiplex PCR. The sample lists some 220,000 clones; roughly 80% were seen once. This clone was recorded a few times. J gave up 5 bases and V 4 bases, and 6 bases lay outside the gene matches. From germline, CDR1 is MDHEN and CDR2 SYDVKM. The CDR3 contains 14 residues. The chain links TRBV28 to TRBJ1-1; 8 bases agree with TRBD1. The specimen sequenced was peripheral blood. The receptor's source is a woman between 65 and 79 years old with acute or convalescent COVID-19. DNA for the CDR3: TGTGCCAGCAGTTCAGGACAGGGTCTTACTGAAGCTTTCTTT. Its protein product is CASSSGQGLTEAFF.